This TCR beta chain was obtained from a study of shared clonotypes between healthy human individuals. Points from the study as a whole: Depth was large, yet rarefaction showed that sorted-subset sequencing was incomplete. The authors expected sequencing depth to affect clonotype sharing among donors. Clonotypes which were not shared had lower generation probabilities than clonotypes that all four donors shared. Estimated richness values were generally larger in naive subsets than in memory subsets.

Note on this clone: Its specificity is unknown.

Sequenced by immunoSEQ multiplex PCR; TCRdb stores in-frame clones only, minus some. The table has some 740,000 clones, approximately 92% seen once. CD45RO-negative, CCR7-selected cells formed the naive CD8 fraction, which excluded terminally differentiated effector memory CD45RA+ cells. The germline V and J ends were trimmed by 1 base and 4 bases, with 9 bases remaining between them. The CDR3 has 14 amino acids. CDR1 SGHTA and CDR2 FQGNSA come from the germline V gene. The genes are TRBV7-2 and TRBJ2-3, with D perhaps matching TRBD1 (5 bases). Sequenced input: naive CD8+ T cells sorted from blood. The TCR originated in a man aged 25-40 years in good health. CDR3 in DNA: TGTGCCAGCAGCTTAGATGTGACAGCAGATACGCAGTATTTT. As protein: CASSLDVTADTQYF. Full variable domain (missing parts from reference TRBV7-2 and TRBJ2-3): GAGVSQSPSNKVTEKGKDVELRCDPISGHTALYWYRQSLGQGLEFLIYFQGNSAPDKSGLPSDRFSAERTGGSVSTLTIQRTQQEDSAVYLCASSLDVTADTQYFGPGTRLTVL.